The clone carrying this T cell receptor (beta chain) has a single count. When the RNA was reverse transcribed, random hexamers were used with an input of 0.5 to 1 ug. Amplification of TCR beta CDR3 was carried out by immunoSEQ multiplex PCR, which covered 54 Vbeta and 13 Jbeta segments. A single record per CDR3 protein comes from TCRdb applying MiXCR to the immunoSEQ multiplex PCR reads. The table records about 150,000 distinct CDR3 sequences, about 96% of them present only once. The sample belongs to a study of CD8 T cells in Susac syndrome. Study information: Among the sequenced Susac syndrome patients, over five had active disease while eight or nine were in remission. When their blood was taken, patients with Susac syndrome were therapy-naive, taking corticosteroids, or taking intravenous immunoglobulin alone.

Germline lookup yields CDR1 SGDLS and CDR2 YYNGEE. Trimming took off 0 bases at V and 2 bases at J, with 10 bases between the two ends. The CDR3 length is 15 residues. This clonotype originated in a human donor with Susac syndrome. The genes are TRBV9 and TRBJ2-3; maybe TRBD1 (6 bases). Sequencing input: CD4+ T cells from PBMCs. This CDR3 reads CASSVGAGVTDTQYF. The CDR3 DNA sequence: TGTGCCAGCAGCGTAGGAGCAGGGGTCACAGATACGCAGTATTTT.